The clone carrying this TCR beta chain has a count of ten or more. The sample belongs to a study of T cells in Graves' hyperthyroidism and ophthalmopathy. RNA transcripts gave rise to amplified TCR beta CDR3 regions. Primed by the HTBI set, a first-round RT-PCR was run on the TCR CDR3. TCRdb used MiXCR to reprocess the multiplex PCR reads, holding one entry per CDR3 protein. The repertoire holds under 700,000 distinct CDR3 sequences, with around 42% as singletons. This receptor was identified in a woman aged 18 to 35 with Graves' hyperthyroidism. Sequenced sample: peripheral blood or thyroid tissue (not recorded which).

CDR3: CATEILTSGSGEQYF. The CDR3, as DNA: TGTGCCACCGAAATCTTGACTAGCGGGAGCGGCGAGCAGTACTTC. The chain is built from TRBV10-3 and TRBJ2-7, with 12 nucleotides matching TRBD2. The CDR3 extends over 15 amino acids. The junction had 13 bases not matched to a gene; V was cut back by 10 bases and J by 6 bases. In germline, CDR1 is ENHRY, CDR2 SYGVKD.